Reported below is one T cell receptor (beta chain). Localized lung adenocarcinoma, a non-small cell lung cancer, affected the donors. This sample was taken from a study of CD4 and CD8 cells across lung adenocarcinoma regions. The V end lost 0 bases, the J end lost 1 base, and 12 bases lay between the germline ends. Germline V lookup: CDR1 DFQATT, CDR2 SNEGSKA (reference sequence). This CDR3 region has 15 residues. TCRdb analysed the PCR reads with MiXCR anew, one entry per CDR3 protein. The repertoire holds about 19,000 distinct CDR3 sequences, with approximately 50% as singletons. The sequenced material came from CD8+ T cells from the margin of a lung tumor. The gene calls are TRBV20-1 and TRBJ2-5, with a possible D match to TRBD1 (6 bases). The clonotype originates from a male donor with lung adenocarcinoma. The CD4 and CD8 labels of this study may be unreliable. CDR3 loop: CSARESGAFQETQYF. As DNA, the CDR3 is TGCAGTGCTAGAGAGTCAGGGGCGTTCCAAGAGACCCAGTACTTC.